This T cell receptor (beta chain) was sequenced in a study of blood T cell repertoires in COVID-19. Study context: Sample material is recorded as cDNA or gDNA derived from T cells, B-cell-depleted T cells, or PBMCs.

CDR1 and CDR2 (germline): MNHEY, SVGEGT. The CDR3 length is 15 residues. V was trimmed by 0 bases and J by 2 bases, leaving 10 bases between them. Measured with immunoSEQ multiplex PCR; TCRdb has only the in-frame clones, and not every one. This sample yields about 180,000 clones, of which 80% to 90% are seen a single time; 1.5% to 2% belongs to the top ten. Sequencing was carried out using peripheral blood. J is TRBJ1-2 and V is TRBV6-2 or TRBV6-3, with unresolved D. This sequence was found in a man in his late teens or twenties who had recovered from COVID-19. The CDR3 DNA reads as TGTGCCAGCAGTTACTCGTCTGCAGGAAACTATGGCTACACCTTC. Translating it yields CASSYSSAGNYGYTF.